Presented here are 28 T cell receptor beta chains from one specimen sequenced in a study of OX40 agonist ivuxolimab in advanced cancers. The assay was immunoSEQ multiplex PCR, and TCRdb's table has in-frame clones only and misses some. The repertoire holds 100,000 to 120,000 clones, with roughly nine tenths as singletons. The specimen was CD4+ or CD8+ T cells sorted from blood, collected in a trial of the OX40 agonist ivuxolimab. The receptors were gathered from an adult with an advanced solid tumor such as melanoma, head and neck, liver or kidney cancer.

The genes are TRBV10-1 and TRBJ2-4, with D possibly TRBD2 on 5 matching bases. CDR3 size: 14 residues. V lost 5 bases to trimming and J lost 8 bases, with 16 bases between them. Germline lookup yields CDR1 WNHNN and CDR2 SYGVQD (reference sequence). CDR3 amino acids: CASSHLGPGDIQYF. The CDR3 DNA follows: TGCGCCAGCAGTCACCTCGGGCCCGGGGACATTCAGTACTTC.

This chain links TRBV7-2 with TRBJ2-3; 13 bases match TRBD2. This CDR3 region has 18 residues. With V trimmed by 1 base and J by 4 bases, 8 bases remained unmatched. Germline V gene data show CDR1 as SGHTA and CDR2 as FQGNSA. CDR3 bases: TGTGCCAGCAGCTTAGATCGAACTAGCGGGGGGGCCGCAGATACGCAGTATTTT. Its translation: CASSLDRTSGGAADTQYF. The variable domain in full, with the rest retrieved from reference TRBV7-2 and TRBJ2-3, is GAGVSQSPSNKVTEKGKDVELRCDPISGHTALYWYRQSLGQGLEFLIYFQGNSAPDKSGLPSDRFSAERTGGSVSTLTIQRTQQEDSAVYLCASSLDRTSGGAADTQYFGPGTRLTVL.

The V gene is TRBV29-1, the J gene TRBJ1-2, with D unclear. V lost 7 bases and J lost 4, with 16 bases in between. This CDR3 has 13 residues. The germline CDR1 and CDR2 sequences are SQVTM and ANQGSEA. Here the CDR3 reads CSATSGITYGYTF. DNA for the CDR3: TGCAGCGCCACTTCGGGCATAACCTATGGCTACACCTTC.

The rearrangement joins TRBV19 to TRBJ1-1; 8 positions match TRBD1. Germline CDR1 and CDR2: LNHDA and SQIVND (reference sequence). The ends lost 5 bases at V and 5 bases at J; junction bases unmatched: 7. There are 14 residues in the CDR3. The CDR3, as DNA: TGTGCCAGTAGTGTGACAGGGGTTTCTACTGAAGCTTTCTTT. Translated, it gives CASSVTGVSTEAFF.

The gene calls are TRBV7-2 and TRBJ1-5, with a tentative D call TRBD1 (6 bases). The CDR3 sequence is 15 residues long. V was pared by 2 bases and J by 8 bases, with 16 bases between. The germline CDR1 and CDR2 sequences are SGHTA and FQGNSA. The chain's CDR3 is CASSLWGGKGKPQHF. In DNA form, the CDR3 reads TGTGCCAGCAGCTTATGGGGGGGCAAGGGCAAGCCCCAGCATTTT.

The chain recombines TRBV7-6 with TRBJ1-2; maybe TRBD1 (6 bases). V was pared by 1 base and J by 4 bases, with 10 bases between. This CDR3 is built from 14 residues. Germline V gene sequence: CDR1 SGHVS, CDR2 FNYEAQ. The CDR3 nucleotides read TGTGCCAGCAGCTTAGGGGGGCGCTCCTATGGCTACACCTTC. It is translated as CASSLGGRSYGYTF. The full variable domain, with the rest looked up from reference TRBV7-6 and TRBJ1-2, is GAGVSQSPRYKVTKRGQDVALRCDPISGHVSLYWYRQALGQGPEFLTYFNYEAQQDKSGLPNDRFSAERPEGSISTLTIQRTEQRDSAMYRCASSLGGRSYGYTFGSGTRLTVV.

CDR3 coding DNA: TGTGCCAGCAGTTCCCTAGGGTTCACCACAGATACGCAGTATTTT. Its protein product is CASSSLGFTTDTQYF. The V and J genes are TRBV6-1 and TRBJ2-3, with D uncertain. Germline V CDR1 and CDR2: MNHNS, SASEGT. The CDR3 extends over 15 amino acids. Between the trimmed V and J ends, which lost 5 bases and 2 bases, there was a span of 14 bases.

The genes are TRBV7-2 and TRBJ2-1; TRBD2 is a possible D gene (5 bases). The V gene's germline CDR1 is SGHTA and CDR2 FQGNSA. This CDR3 region has 14 residues. V was shortened by 0 bases and J by 7 bases, with 10 bases between the two germline ends. The CDR3 here is CASSLAPGDNEQFF. As DNA, the CDR3 is TGTGCCAGCAGCTTAGCCCCCGGGGATAATGAGCAGTTCTTC.

CDR3 protein: CASSEVRVDTQYF. CDR3 coding DNA: TGTGCCAGCAGTGAAGTACGGGTGGATACGCAGTATTTT. The chain uses TRBV6-1 and TRBJ2-3; D not certain. CDR1 MNHNS and CDR2 SASEGT come from the germline V gene. The CDR3 totals 13 residues. V gave up 1 base and J gave up 6 bases, with 8 bases separating them.

DNA for the CDR3: TGTGCCAGCAGCTTAGATATCGGTTTACTAATTCAGGAGACCCAGTACTTC. This sequence encodes CASSLDIGLLIQETQYF. The V call is TRBV7-2, the J call TRBJ2-5; D is unclear. Germline loops: CDR1 SGHTA, CDR2 FQGNSA. The V end lost 1 base, the J end lost 5 bases, and 20 bases lay between the germline ends. There are 17 residues in the CDR3.

The rearrangement uses TRBV2 and TRBJ1-2, with D possibly TRBD1 on 5 matching bases. The CDR3 consists of 14 residues. V lost 6 bases to trimming and J lost 4 bases, with 15 bases between them. The germline V gene encodes CDR1 SNHLY and CDR2 FYNNEI. CDR3 loop: CASRVTAGGYGYTF. The CDR3 DNA reads as TGTGCCAGCAGAGTGACGGCTGGGGGCTATGGCTACACCTTC.

V is TRBV18 and J is TRBJ2-5; possibly TRBD1 for D (5 bases). The DNA end favors TRBJ2-7, so the J call may be wrong. Germline loops: CDR1 KGHSH, CDR2 LQKENI. The CDR3 extends over 13 amino acids. This chain's CDR3 is CASSSQGQYEQYF. CDR3 coding DNA: TGTGCCAGCTCGTCCCAGGGTCAGTACGAGCAGTACTTC.

This chain connects TRBV4-1 to TRBJ1-5; D may be TRBD1 (5 bases). The CDR3 spans 16 residues. Trimming took off 2 bases at V and 3 bases at J, with 14 bases between the two ends. Germline CDR1 and CDR2: MGHRA and YSYEKL. DNA for the CDR3: TGCGCCAGCAGCCAATATGGGGCGGAGAACAATCAGCCCCAGCATTTT. Its translation is CASSQYGAENNQPQHF.

This clone was seen just once. The V call is TRBV30, the J call TRBJ1-2, with D possibly TRBD1 on 5 matching bases. The germline V gene encodes CDR1 GTSNPN and CDR2 SVGIG (reference sequence). The CDR3 runs 13 residues. Trimming took 5 bases from V and 2 from J, leaving 12 bases between them. For the CDR3, the DNA is TGTGCCTGGGGGGCGCAAACCAACTATGGCTACACCTTC. As protein: CAWGAQTNYGYTF.

The chain is built from TRBV7-2 and TRBJ1-2; 10 bases fit TRBD1. CDR3 length: 15 amino acids. V lost 6 bases, J lost 4 bases, and 8 bases stayed unmatched. The germline CDR1 and CDR2 sequences are SGHTA and FQGNSA. CDR3 sequence: CASRPGQGESYGYTF. CDR3 bases: TGTGCCAGCAGACCCGGACAGGGGGAATCCTATGGCTACACCTTC.

The genes are TRBV7-2 and TRBJ2-7; TRBD1 matches at 7 bases. Germline CDR1 and CDR2: SGHTA and FQGNSA. The CDR3 sequence is 14 residues long. Losses at the gene ends were 4 bases for V and 2 bases for J; bases not matched to a gene: 5. The CDR3 DNA sequence: TGTGCCAGCAGCTACAGACAGGGACCCTACGAGCAGTACTTC. Amino acids: CASSYRQGPYEQYF.

The chain recombines TRBV7-2 with TRBJ1-1, with 7 nucleotides matching TRBD1. Trimming took 4 bases from V and 1 from J; bases not matched to a gene: 6. Germline CDR1 is SGHTA and CDR2 is FQGNSA. The CDR3 consists of 15 residues. CDR3 sequence: CASSSVQGKNTEAFF. CDR3 in DNA: TGTGCCAGCAGCTCGGTACAGGGGAAGAACACTGAAGCTTTCTTT. Looking up the rest from reference TRBV7-2 and TRBJ1-1 gives the full variable domain: GAGVSQSPSNKVTEKGKDVELRCDPISGHTALYWYRQSLGQGLEFLIYFQGNSAPDKSGLPSDRFSAERTGGSVSTLTIQRTQQEDSAVYLCASSSVQGKNTEAFFGQGTRLTVV.

This clone came up a few times. The V call is TRBV27, the J call TRBJ2-5; 10 nucleotides align to TRBD1. V was clipped by 6 bases and J by 7 bases; unmatched bases: 8. CDR1 is MNHEY and CDR2 is SMNVEV in the germline V gene (reference sequence). This CDR3 contains 14 residues. This CDR3 is CASSLGQGVGTQYF. The CDR3 DNA is TGTGCCAGCAGCCTCGGACAGGGGGTCGGGACCCAGTACTTC.

This sequence joins TRBV4-2 and TRBJ2-5, with 14 nucleotides matching TRBD2. CDR3 length equals 16 residues. Germline V gene lookup returns CDR1 LGHNA and CDR2 YNFKEQ. Germline trimming cut 5 bases from V and 3 bases from J; bases unmatched to any gene: 5. CDR3 DNA sequence: TGTGCCAGCAGCTTGGGACTAGCGGGAGAGAAAGAGACCCAGTACTTC. Its protein product is CASSLGLAGEKETQYF.

The V call is TRBV5-1, the J call TRBJ2-1; TRBD2 agrees at 12 bases. CDR3 size: 15 residues. The germline CDR1 and CDR2 sequences are SGHRS and YFSETQ. J gave up 10 bases and V 4 bases, and 9 bases lay outside the gene matches. This CDR3 reads CASSRPGLAGGEQFF. CDR3 coding DNA: TGCGCCAGCAGCCGTCCGGGACTAGCGGGTGGGGAGCAGTTCTTC.

This clone is a singleton in its sample. This chain links TRBV28 with TRBJ1-1; D may be TRBD1 (6 bases). The V end was cut by 5 bases, the J end by 1 base, with 11 bases between. The CDR3 totals 14 residues. The germline V gene encodes CDR1 MDHEN and CDR2 SYDVKM. CDR3 DNA sequence: TGTGCCAGCAGTGGGGGGCCGGGGAACACTGAAGCTTTCTTT. This codes for CASSGGPGNTEAFF.

This clone was recorded only once. The rearrangement uses TRBV19 and TRBJ2-1; TRBD2 matches 8 bases. Looked up from germline, CDR1 is LNHDA and CDR2 is SQIVND (reference sequence). Losses at the gene ends were 5 bases for V and 3 bases for J; bases not matched to a gene: 6. The CDR3 has 15 residues. In DNA form, the CDR3 reads TGTGCCAGTAGTTCTGCGGGACTAGGCTACAATGAGCAGTTCTTC. It encodes CASSSAGLGYNEQFF. The full variable domain, in which reference TRBV19 and TRBJ2-1 provide the parts outside the CDR3, is DGGITQSPKYLFRKEGQNVTLSCEQNLNHDAMYWYRQDPGQGLRLIYYSQIVNDFQKGDIAEGYSVSREKKESFPLTVTSAQKNPTAFYLCASSSAGLGYNEQFFGPGTRLTVL.

This rearrangement joins TRBV5-6 to TRBJ1-5; D uncertain. CDR1 is SGHDT, CDR2 YYEEEE, per germline. V shed 0 bases and J shed 2 bases, with 18 bases lying between them. The CDR3 is 18 residues long. This CDR3 reads CASSLGIAVPLGNQPQHF. CDR3 sequence (DNA): TGTGCCAGCAGCTTGGGAATTGCTGTCCCACTCGGCAATCAGCCCCAGCATTTT.

The chain employs TRBV2 and TRBJ2-5; 7 bases agree with TRBD1. V lost 4 bases to trimming and J lost 1 base; unmatched junction nucleotides: 6. This CDR3 comprises 15 residues. Germline loops: CDR1 SNHLY, CDR2 FYNNEI. Written as DNA, the CDR3 is TGTGCCAGCAGTGCGACAGGGACCAGCCAAGAGACCCAGTACTTC. Its protein is CASSATGTSQETQYF.

The J gene is TRBJ2-3, the V gene TRBV6-1; TRBD1 matches at 7 bases. CDR1 is MNHNS and CDR2 is SASEGT in the germline V gene. The V gene end was trimmed by 7 bases and the J gene end by 1 base; junction bases not matched to a gene: 8. The CDR3 loop spans 15 amino acids. The CDR3 loop reads CASNPFTGGTDTQYF. The DNA for the CDR3 is TGTGCCAGCAATCCATTCACAGGGGGCACAGATACGCAGTATTTT.

V and J are TRBV28 and TRBJ2-3, with D maybe TRBD1 (5 bases). In germline, CDR1 is MDHEN, CDR2 SYDVKM. The CDR3 extends over 13 amino acids. V was cut by 4 bases and J by 5 bases, with 10 bases left in between. Written as DNA, the CDR3 is TGTGCCAGCAGTTCTATACAGGTAGATACGCAGTATTTT. It translates to CASSSIQVDTQYF.

The chain uses TRBV19 and TRBJ1-5; D may be TRBD1 (5 bases). The CDR3 is 14 amino acids. V lost 7 bases and J 2 bases, leaving 12 bases between the germline ends. The germline gives CDR1 LNHDA, CDR2 SQIVND (reference sequence). The CDR3 spells CASKPRGGNQPQHF. Written as DNA, the CDR3 is TGTGCCAGTAAACCCCGAGGGGGCAATCAGCCCCAGCATTTT.

The V gene is TRBV27, the J gene TRBJ1-5, with a weak D call TRBD1 (6 bases). The V gene lost 6 bases and the J gene lost 4 bases, with 10 bases spanning the gap. The germline V gene has CDR1 MNHEY and CDR2 SMNVEV (reference sequence). The CDR3 is made up of 13 amino acids. In DNA, the CDR3 is TGTGCCAGCAGCCAGGGACAAAATCAGCCCCAGCATTTT. This gives the protein CASSQGQNQPQHF.